This passage covers 4 T cell receptor beta chains from one sample sequenced in a study of blood T cell repertoires in COVID-19. The table came from immunoSEQ multiplex PCR; TCRdb's copy has only in-frame clones and leaves some out. The table records 250,000 to 300,000 clones, 85% of them present only once. The sequenced sample consisted of peripheral blood. The receptors derive from a man aged 50 to 59 with active or convalescent COVID-19.

The rearrangement joins TRBV9 to TRBJ1-4; 7 bases line up with TRBD1. This CDR3 contains 15 residues. V was clipped by 3 bases and J by 5 bases; unmatched bases: 7. Germline lookup yields CDR1 SGDLS and CDR2 YYNGEE. CDR3 in DNA: TGTGCCAGCAGCGGGGAGGACAGGCCAAATGAAAAACTGTTTTTT. Its protein is CASSGEDRPNEKLFF.

Only a few counts were recorded for this clone. The chain combines TRBV9 with TRBJ2-3, with 10 bases aligning to TRBD1. The CDR3 has 18 amino acids. Germline trimming cut 0 bases from V and 2 bases from J; bases unmatched to any gene: 9. CDR1 SGDLS and CDR2 YYNGEE come from the germline V gene. The CDR3 here is CASSVDIGTGASTDTQYF. In DNA, the CDR3 is TGTGCCAGCAGCGTAGATATTGGGACAGGGGCATCCACAGATACGCAGTATTTT.

In regard to this clone: The identical CDR3 is also encoded by other nucleotide sequences in the sample. The rearrangement uses TRBV5-1 and TRBJ1-5, with a tentative D call TRBD1 (5 bases). The CDR3 consists of 15 residues. V lost 0 bases and J 0 bases, leaving 7 bases between the germline ends. CDR1 SGHRS and CDR2 YFSETQ come from the germline V gene. The CDR3 protein is CASSLAGGSNQPQHF. Written as DNA, the CDR3 is TGCGCCAGCAGCTTGGCGGGGGGTAGCAATCAGCCCCAGCATTTT.

The chain recombines TRBV30 with TRBJ1-2; the D is unclear. The CDR3 contains 12 residues. Germline V gene lookup returns CDR1 GTSNPN and CDR2 SVGIG (reference sequence). V was trimmed by 2 bases and J by 2 bases, leaving 6 bases between them. CDR3 protein: CAWSPENYGYTF. CDR3 coding DNA: TGTGCCTGGAGTCCGGAGAACTATGGCTACACCTTC.